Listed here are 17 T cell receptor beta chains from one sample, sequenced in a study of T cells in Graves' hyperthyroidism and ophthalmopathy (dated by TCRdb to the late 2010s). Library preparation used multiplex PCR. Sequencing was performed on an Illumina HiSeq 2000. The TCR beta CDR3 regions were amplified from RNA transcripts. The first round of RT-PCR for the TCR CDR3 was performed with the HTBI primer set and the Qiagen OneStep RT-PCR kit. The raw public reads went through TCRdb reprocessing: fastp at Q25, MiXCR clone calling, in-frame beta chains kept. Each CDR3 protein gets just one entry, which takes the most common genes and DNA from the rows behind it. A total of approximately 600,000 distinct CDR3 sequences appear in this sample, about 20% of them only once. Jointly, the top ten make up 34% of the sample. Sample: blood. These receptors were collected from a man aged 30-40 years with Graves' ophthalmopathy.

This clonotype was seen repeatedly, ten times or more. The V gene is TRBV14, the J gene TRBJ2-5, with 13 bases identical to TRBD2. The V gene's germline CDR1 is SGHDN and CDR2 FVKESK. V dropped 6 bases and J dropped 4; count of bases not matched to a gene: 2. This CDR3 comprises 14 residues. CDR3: CASSRLAGGETQYF. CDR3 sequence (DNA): TGTGCCAGCAGTCGACTAGCGGGAGGAGAGACCCAGTACTTC.

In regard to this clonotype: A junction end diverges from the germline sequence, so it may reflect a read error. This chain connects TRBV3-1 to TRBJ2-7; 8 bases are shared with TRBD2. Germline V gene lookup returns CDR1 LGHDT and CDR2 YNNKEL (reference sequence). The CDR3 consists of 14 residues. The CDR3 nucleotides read TGTGCCAGCAGCCAAGATTATAGCGGGAAGAGCAAGGACTTC. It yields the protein CASSQDYSGKSKDF.

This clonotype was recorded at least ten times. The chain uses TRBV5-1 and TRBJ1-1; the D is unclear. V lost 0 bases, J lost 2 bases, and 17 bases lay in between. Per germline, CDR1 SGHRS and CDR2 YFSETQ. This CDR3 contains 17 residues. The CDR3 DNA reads TGCGCCAGCAGCTTGGTTCAGCTAGGGAGAGTAAACACTGAAGCTTTCTTT. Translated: CASSLVQLGRVNTEAFF.

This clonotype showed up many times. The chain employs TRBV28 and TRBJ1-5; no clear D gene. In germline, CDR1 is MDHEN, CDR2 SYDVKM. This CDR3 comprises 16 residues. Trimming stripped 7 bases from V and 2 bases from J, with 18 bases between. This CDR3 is CASTPSPGSGNQPQHF. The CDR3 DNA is TGTGCCAGCACCCCCAGTCCTGGTAGTGGCAATCAGCCCCAGCATTTT.

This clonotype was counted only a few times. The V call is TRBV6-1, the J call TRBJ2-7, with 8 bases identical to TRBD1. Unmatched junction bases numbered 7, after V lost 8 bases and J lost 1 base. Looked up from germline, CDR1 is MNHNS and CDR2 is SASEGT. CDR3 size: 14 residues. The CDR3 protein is CASGKDRVSYEQYF. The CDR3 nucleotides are TGTGCCAGCGGAAAGGACAGGGTGTCCTACGAGCAGTACTTC.

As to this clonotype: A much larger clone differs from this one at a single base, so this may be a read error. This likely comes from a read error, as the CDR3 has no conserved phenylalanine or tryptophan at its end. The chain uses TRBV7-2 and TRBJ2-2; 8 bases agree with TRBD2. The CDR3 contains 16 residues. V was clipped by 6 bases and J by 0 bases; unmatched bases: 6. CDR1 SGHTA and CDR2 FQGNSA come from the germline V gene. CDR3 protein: CASRHLAGPNTGELFL. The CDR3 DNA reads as TGTGCCAGCAGGCATCTAGCGGGTCCGAACACCGGGGAGCTGTTTCTT.

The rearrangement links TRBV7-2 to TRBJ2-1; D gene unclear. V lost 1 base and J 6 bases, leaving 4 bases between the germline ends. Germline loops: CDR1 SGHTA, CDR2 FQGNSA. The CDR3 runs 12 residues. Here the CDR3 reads CASSLDINEQFF. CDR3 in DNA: TGTGCCAGCAGCTTAGACATCAATGAGCAGTTCTTC.

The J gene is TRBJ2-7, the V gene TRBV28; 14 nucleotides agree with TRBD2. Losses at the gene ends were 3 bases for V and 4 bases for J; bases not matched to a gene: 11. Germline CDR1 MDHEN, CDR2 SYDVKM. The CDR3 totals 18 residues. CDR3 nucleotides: TGTGCCAGCAGTTTCCCCCGCCGACTAGCGGGAGGGAGGTACGAGCAGTACTTC. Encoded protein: CASSFPRRLAGGRYEQYF.

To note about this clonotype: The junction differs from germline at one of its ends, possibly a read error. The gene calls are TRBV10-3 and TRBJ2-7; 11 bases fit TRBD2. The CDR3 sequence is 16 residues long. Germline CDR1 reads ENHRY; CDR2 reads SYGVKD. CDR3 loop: CAISWTSGSNPYERYF. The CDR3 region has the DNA TGTGCCATCAGCTGGACTAGCGGGTCAAACCCCTACGAGCGGTACTTC.

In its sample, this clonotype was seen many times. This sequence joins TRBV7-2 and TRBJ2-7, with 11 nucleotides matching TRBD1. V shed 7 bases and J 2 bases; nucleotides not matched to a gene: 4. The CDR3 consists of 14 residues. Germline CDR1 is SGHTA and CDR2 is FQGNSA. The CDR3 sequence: CASTRGQGAYEQYF. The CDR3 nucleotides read TGTGCCAGCACCAGGGGACAGGGGGCCTACGAGCAGTACTTC.

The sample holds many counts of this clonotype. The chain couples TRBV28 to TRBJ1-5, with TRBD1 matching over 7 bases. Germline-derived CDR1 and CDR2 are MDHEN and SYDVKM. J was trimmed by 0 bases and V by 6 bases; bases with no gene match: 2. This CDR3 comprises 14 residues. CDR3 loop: CASRRDSSNQPQHF. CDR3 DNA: TGTGCCAGCAGGCGGGACAGTAGCAATCAGCCCCAGCATTTT.

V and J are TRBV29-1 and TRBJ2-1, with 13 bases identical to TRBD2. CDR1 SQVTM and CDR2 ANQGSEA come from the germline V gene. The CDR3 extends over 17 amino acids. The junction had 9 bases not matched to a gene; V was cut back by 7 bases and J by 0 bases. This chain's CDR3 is CSAPGLAGRRSYNEQFF. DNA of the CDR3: TGCAGCGCCCCGGGACTAGCGGGAAGGCGCTCCTACAATGAGCAGTTCTTC.

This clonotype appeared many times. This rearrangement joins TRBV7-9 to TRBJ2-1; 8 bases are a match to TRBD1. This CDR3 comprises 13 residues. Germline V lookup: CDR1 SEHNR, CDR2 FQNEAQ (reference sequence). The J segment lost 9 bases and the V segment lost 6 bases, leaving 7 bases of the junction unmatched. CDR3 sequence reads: CASRSQGASEQFF. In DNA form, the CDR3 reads TGTGCCAGCAGGAGCCAGGGGGCGAGTGAGCAGTTCTTC.

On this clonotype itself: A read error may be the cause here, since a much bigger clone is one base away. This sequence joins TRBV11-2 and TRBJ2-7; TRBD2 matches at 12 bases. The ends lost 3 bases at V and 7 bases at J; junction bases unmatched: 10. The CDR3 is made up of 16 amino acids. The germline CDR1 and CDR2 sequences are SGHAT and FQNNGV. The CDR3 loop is CASSFHYRTSGKEQYF. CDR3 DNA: TGTGCCAGCAGCTTTCATTACAGGACTAGCGGGAAGGAGCAGTACTTC. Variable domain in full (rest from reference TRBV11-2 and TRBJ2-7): EAGVAQSPRYKIIEKRQSVAFWCNPISGHATLYWYQQILGQGPKLLIQFQNNGVVDDSQLPKDRFSAERLKGVDSTLKIQPAKLEDSAVYLCASSFHYRTSGKEQYFGPGTRLTVT.

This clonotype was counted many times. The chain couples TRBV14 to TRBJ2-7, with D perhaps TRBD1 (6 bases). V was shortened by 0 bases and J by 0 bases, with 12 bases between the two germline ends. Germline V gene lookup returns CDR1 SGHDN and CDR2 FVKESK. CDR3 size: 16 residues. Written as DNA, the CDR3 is TGTGCCAGCAGCCAAGAAGACAGGTTGAGCTCCTACGAGCAGTACTTC. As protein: CASSQEDRLSSYEQYF.

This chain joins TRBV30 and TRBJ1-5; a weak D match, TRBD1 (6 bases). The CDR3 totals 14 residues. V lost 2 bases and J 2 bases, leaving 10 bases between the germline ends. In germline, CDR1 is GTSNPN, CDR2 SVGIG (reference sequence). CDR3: CAWSSGAGNQPQHF. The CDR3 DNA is TGTGCCTGGAGTTCAGGGGCGGGCAATCAGCCCCAGCATTTT.

The CDR3 spells CASSPTDGAQETQYF. Here the CDR3 DNA reads TGCGCCAGCAGCCCTACGGACGGGGCTCAAGAGACCCAGTACTTC. The chain combines TRBV5-1 with TRBJ2-5; D tentatively fits TRBD1 or TRBD2 (5 bases each). Germline values: CDR1 SGHRS, CDR2 YFSETQ. V shed 4 bases and J shed 2 bases, with 15 bases lying between them. This CDR3 region has 15 residues.